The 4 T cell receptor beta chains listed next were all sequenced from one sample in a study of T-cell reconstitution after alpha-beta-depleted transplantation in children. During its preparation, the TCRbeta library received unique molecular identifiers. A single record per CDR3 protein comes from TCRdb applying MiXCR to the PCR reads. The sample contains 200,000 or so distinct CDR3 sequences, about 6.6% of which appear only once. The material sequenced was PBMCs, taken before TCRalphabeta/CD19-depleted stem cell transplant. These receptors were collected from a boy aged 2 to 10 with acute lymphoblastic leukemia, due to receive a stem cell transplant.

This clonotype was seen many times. CDR3 region: CASSLGGRRETKADTQYF. For the CDR3, the DNA is TGTGCCAGCAGCTTAGGCGGCCGGAGAGAAACAAAGGCAGATACGCAGTATTTT. The chain carries TRBV13 and TRBJ2-3; D is ambiguous. Germline values: CDR1 PRHDT, CDR2 FYEKMQ (reference sequence). The CDR3 is 18 amino acids. Trimming shortened V by 0 bases and J by 4 bases, and 20 bases separated the two germline ends.

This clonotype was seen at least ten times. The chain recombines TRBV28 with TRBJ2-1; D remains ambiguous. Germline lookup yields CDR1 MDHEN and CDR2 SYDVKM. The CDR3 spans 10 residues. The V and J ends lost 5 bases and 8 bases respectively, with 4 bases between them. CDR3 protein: CASSAYEQFF. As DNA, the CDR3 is TGTGCCAGCAGTGCATATGAGCAGTTCTTC.

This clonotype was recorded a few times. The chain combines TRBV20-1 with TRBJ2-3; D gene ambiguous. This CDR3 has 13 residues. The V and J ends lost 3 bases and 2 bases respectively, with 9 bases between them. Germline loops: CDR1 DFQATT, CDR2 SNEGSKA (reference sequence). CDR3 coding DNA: TGCAGTGCTAGGTTTTTATCCACAGATACGCAGTATTTT. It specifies CSARFLSTDTQYF.

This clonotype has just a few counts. The CDR3: CASSQAETGELFF. CDR3 nucleotides: TGTGCCAGCAGCCAAGCAGAGACCGGGGAGCTGTTTTTT. The chain carries TRBV4-2 and TRBJ2-2; no reliable D call. Trimming took 1 base from V and 5 from J, leaving 5 bases between them. CDR1 LGHNA and CDR2 YNFKEQ come from the germline V gene. CDR3 length: 13 residues.